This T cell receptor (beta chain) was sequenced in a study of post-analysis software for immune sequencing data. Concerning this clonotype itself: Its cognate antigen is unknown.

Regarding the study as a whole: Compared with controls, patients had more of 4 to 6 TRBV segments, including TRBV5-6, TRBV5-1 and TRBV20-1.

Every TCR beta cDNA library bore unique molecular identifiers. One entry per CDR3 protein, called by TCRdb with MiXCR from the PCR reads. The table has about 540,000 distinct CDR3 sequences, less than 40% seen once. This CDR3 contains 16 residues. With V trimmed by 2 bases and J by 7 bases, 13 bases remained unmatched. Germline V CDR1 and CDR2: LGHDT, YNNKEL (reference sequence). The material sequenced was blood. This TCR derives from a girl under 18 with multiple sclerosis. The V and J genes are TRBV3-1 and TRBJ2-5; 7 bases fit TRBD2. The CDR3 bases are TGTGCCAGCAGCCAAAACCGTAACCAGCGGGGCGGGACCCAGTACTTC. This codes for CASSQNRNQRGGTQYF.